The 10 T cell receptor beta chains listed next were all sequenced from one sample in a study of T cell changes during pregnancy in multiple sclerosis (dated by TCRdb to between 2018 and 2021). Libraries were built with the immunoSEQ multiplex PCR assay. Held by TCRdb, this immuneACCESS table contains in-frame sequences only and omits some clones. Under half of the omission traces to an unresolved V gene where checked; the cause of the rest is unknown. In all, the sample holds 53,000 or so clones, and 94% of those were seen once. The ten largest clones represent 0.58% of the sample. The specimen was CD4+ T cells from peripheral blood mononuclear cells, collected in the second trimester of pregnancy. The receptor source for this set is a female donor with multiple sclerosis, enrolled in a pregnancy study.

The chain joins TRBV10-3 to TRBJ1-2; TRBD1 matches at 8 bases. Germline V gene lookup returns CDR1 ENHRY and CDR2 SYGVKD. The CDR3 loop spans 14 amino acids. V lost 7 bases to trimming and J lost 0 bases; unmatched junction nucleotides: 4. CDR3 nucleotide sequence: TGTGCCATCACCGTGGACAGGGCTAACTATGGCTACACCTTC. Its protein is CAITVDRANYGYTF.

The V and J genes are TRBV5-1 and TRBJ2-1; TRBD2 might be the D (6 bases). Germline CDR1 reads SGHRS; CDR2 reads YFSETQ. The CDR3 is 12 residues long. V was pared by 5 bases and J by 10 bases, with 13 bases between. The CDR3 DNA sequence: TGCGCCAGCAGGGGGGGTGGGGAAGAGCAGTTCTTC. It is translated as CASRGGGEEQFF.

V usage is TRBV9 and J usage is TRBJ2-3; 13 bases are a match to TRBD2. Trimming took 1 base from V and 5 from J; bases not matched to a gene: 4. In germline, CDR1 is SGDLS, CDR2 YYNGEE. The CDR3 has 16 amino acids. CDR3 amino acids: CASSVTGTSGEDTQYF. The DNA for the CDR3 is TGTGCCAGCAGCGTAACCGGGACTAGCGGGGAAGATACGCAGTATTTT.

This sequence joins TRBV6-5 and TRBJ1-6; unclear D gene. Germline lookup yields CDR1 MNHEY and CDR2 SVGAGI. The V end lost 5 bases, the J end lost 7 bases, and 6 bases lay between the germline ends. This CDR3 region has 12 residues. This CDR3 reads CASSPLNSPLHF. CDR3 sequence (DNA): TGTGCCAGCAGTCCCCTCAATTCACCCCTCCACTTT.

The chain links TRBV7-3 to TRBJ2-7; 8 positions agree with TRBD1. The CDR3 consists of 14 residues. Germline V gene lookup returns CDR1 SGHTA and CDR2 FQGTGA. The V gene end was trimmed by 5 bases and the J gene end by 2 bases; junction bases not matched to a gene: 5. CDR3 amino acids: CASSLGQGAYEQYF. In DNA, the CDR3 is TGTGCCAGCAGCCTCGGACAGGGAGCCTACGAGCAGTACTTC.

On this clone itself: A junction boundary mismatches the germline segment, possibly from a read error. This sequence joins TRBV7-7 and TRBJ2-2, with D tentatively TRBD1 (5 bases). The CDR3 length is 17 residues. Germline values: CDR1 SSHAT, CDR2 FNYEAQ (reference sequence). The CDR3 protein is CASSSAVPQGNTGELFF. As DNA, the CDR3 is TGTGCTAGCAGCTCCGCTGTACCCCAGGGGAACACCGGGGAGCTGTTTTTT.

This chain connects TRBV29-1 to TRBJ2-7; D gene ambiguous. The germline V gene has CDR1 SQVTM and CDR2 ANQGSEA. V lost 4 bases to trimming and J lost 0 bases, with 7 bases between them. This CDR3 spans 12 amino acids. CDR3 DNA: TGCAGCGTTGGGGCAGTCTCCTACGAGCAGTACTTC. Amino acid sequence: CSVGAVSYEQYF.

The chain joins TRBV2 to TRBJ2-5, with D perhaps TRBD2 (5 bases). The CDR3 consists of 14 residues. Germline CDR1 is SNHLY and CDR2 is FYNNEI. V dropped 3 bases and J dropped 5 bases, with 13 bases sitting between them. CDR3 region: CASSDAGPRETQYF. The CDR3 DNA sequence: TGTGCCAGCAGTGATGCGGGCCCCCGGGAGACCCAGTACTTC.

The chain has TRBV7-3 and TRBJ2-1, with D maybe TRBD1 (6 bases). V lost 2 bases, J lost 1 base, and 9 bases lay in between. Per the germline V gene, CDR1 is SGHTA and CDR2 is FQGTGA. This CDR3 contains 15 residues. The CDR3 DNA reads as TGTGCCAGCAGCTTACAGGGGAATTCCTACAATGAGCAGTTCTTC. This sequence encodes CASSLQGNSYNEQFF.

The chain combines TRBV5-6 with TRBJ1-1, with 7 bases fitting TRBD1. CDR1 SGHDT and CDR2 YYEEEE come from the germline V gene. V shed 3 bases and J 4 bases; nucleotides not matched to a gene: 12. This CDR3 is 16 amino acids long. CDR3 in amino acids: CASSYIGRQGVTEAFF. The CDR3 nucleotides read TGTGCCAGCAGCTATATCGGTAGGCAGGGGGTCACTGAAGCTTTCTTT.